A single TCR beta chain is shown here with its context. This sample was included in a study of blood T cell repertoires in COVID-19. Method: immunoSEQ multiplex PCR; TCRdb's copy keeps in-frame clones and lacks some. The sample includes 150,000 to 180,000 clones, more than 80% seen only once; the top ten take over 0.45%. J gave up 0 bases and V 4 bases, and 7 bases lay outside the gene matches. The CDR3 length is 18 residues. The V gene's germline CDR1 is LGHDT and CDR2 YNNKEL (reference sequence). Sequenced: peripheral blood. The sequence was collected from a man over 45 with acute or convalescent COVID-19. V is TRBV3-1 (or the pseudogene TRBV3-2) and J is TRBJ1-6; 9 nucleotides line up with TRBD1. Here the CDR3 DNA reads TGTGCCAGCAGCCGTCACAGGGGGCAAAGCTCCTATAATTCACCCCTCCACTTT. This codes for CASSRHRGQSSYNSPLHF.